This passage covers 13 T cell receptor beta chains from one sample sequenced in a study of T cells in Graves' hyperthyroidism and ophthalmopathy. Amplified TCR beta CDR3 regions derived from RNA transcripts. First-round RT-PCR with HTBI primers amplified the TCR CDR3 region. One entry per CDR3 protein, called by TCRdb with MiXCR from the multiplex PCR reads. The table has over 550,000 distinct CDR3 sequences, 15% to 20% seen once. The sample taken for sequencing was blood. The origin of the receptors is a woman between 18 and 30 years old with Graves' hyperthyroidism.

V is TRBV20-1 and J is TRBJ2-7; D is possibly TRBD1 or TRBD2 (6 bases each). Germline V gene sequence: CDR1 DFQATT, CDR2 SNEGSKA (reference sequence). This CDR3 is built from 14 residues. V was clipped by 5 bases and J by 9 bases, with 23 bases between them. This CDR3 is CSALLGRGVRAQYF. CDR3 in DNA: TGCAGTGCTCTATTGGGAAGGGGGGTGCGGGCGCAGTACTTC.

There are a few counts of this clonotype. The CDR3 ends on some other residue instead of the conserved phenylalanine or tryptophan, so this is likely a read error. The genes are TRBV7-7 and TRBJ2-1, with 10 bases fitting TRBD1. CDR1 and CDR2 (germline): SSHAT, FNYEAQ (reference sequence). J lost 5 bases, V lost 5 bases, and 3 bases had no gene match. This CDR3 has 14 amino acids. The CDR3 loop is CASSKGQGNNEQFL. The CDR3 bases are TGTGCCAGCAGCAAGGGACAGGGGAACAATGAGCAGTTCCTC.

Concerning this clonotype: A single base separates this from a much larger clone, so it may be a read error. V usage is TRBV5-1 and J usage is TRBJ2-7; TRBD1 aligns across 8 bases. The CDR3 has 14 amino acids. Germline V gene sequence: CDR1 SGHRS, CDR2 YFSETQ. The V and J ends lost 5 bases and 5 bases, in that order; junction bases with no gene match: 9. The CDR3 sequence is CASSTGQGVHEQYF. CDR3 DNA sequence: TGCGCCAGCAGTACTGGACAGGGAGTCCACGAGCAGTACTTC.

This clonotype appeared many times. The J gene is TRBJ1-5, the V gene TRBV6-2 or TRBV6-3, with no clear D. V was clipped by 10 bases and J by 2 bases, with 9 bases between them. The CDR3 covers 12 residues. Germline values: CDR1 MNHEY, CDR2 SVGEGT. This chain's CDR3 is CATGRGNQPQHF. The CDR3 region has the DNA TGTGCCACCGGTAGGGGCAATCAGCCCCAGCATTTT.

This clonotype was counted only a few times. The chain joins TRBV30 to TRBJ2-3; 14 positions match TRBD2. Germline V CDR1 and CDR2: GTSNPN, SVGIG (reference sequence). This CDR3 comprises 16 residues. V was pared by 4 bases and J by 6 bases, with 9 bases of the junction left unmatched. CDR3 amino acids: CAWTSGTSGSRDTQYF. As DNA, the CDR3 is TGTGCCTGGACTTCCGGGACTAGCGGGAGTCGCGATACGCAGTATTTT.

This clonotype was seen a few times. This chain connects TRBV30 to TRBJ1-2; unclear D gene. The V gene lost 3 bases and the J gene lost 2 bases, with 7 bases spanning the gap. The CDR3 consists of 12 residues. Per the germline V gene, CDR1 is GTSNPN and CDR2 is SVGIG (reference sequence). The CDR3 DNA follows: TGTGCCTGGAGCGGCAAGAACTATGGCTACACCTTC. This encodes CAWSGKNYGYTF.

About this clonotype: This may come from a read error, since a much larger clone is one base off. The rearrangement joins TRBV7-9 to TRBJ2-5; D gene uncertain. The CDR3 is 13 residues long. Trimming cost V 3 bases and J 9 bases, with 14 bases left between them. CDR1 and CDR2 (germline): SEHNR, FQNEAQ (reference sequence). DNA of the CDR3: TGTGCCAGCAGCTTGGGTCGGCGTGGGGCCCAGTACTTC. This translates into CASSLGRRGAQYF.

This clonotype was counted a few times. V usage is TRBV5-1 and J usage is TRBJ2-1, with a tentative D call TRBD1 (6 bases). Germline V gene data show CDR1 as SGHRS and CDR2 as YFSETQ. The V and J ends lost 4 bases and 3 bases respectively, with 11 bases between them. The length of the CDR3 is 14 residues. CDR3 in amino acids: CASSKGVLYNEQFF. The CDR3 DNA follows: TGCGCCAGCAGCAAGGGGGTACTCTACAATGAGCAGTTCTTC.

The rearrangement links TRBV10-1 to TRBJ2-1; D may match TRBD1 or TRBD2 (5 bases each). The CDR3 runs 15 residues. The germline V and J ends were trimmed by 6 bases and 3 bases, with 15 bases remaining between them. Germline assignment: CDR1 WNHNN and CDR2 SYGVQD (reference sequence). CDR3 protein: CASSLKVGVYNEQFF. Written as DNA, the CDR3 is TGCGCCAGCAGCTTAAAAGTGGGGGTCTACAATGAGCAGTTCTTC.

This rearrangement joins TRBV24-1 to TRBJ2-5; 10 bases map to TRBD2. V lost 4 bases and J lost 1; bases outside the gene matches: 8. The CDR3 contains 17 residues. CDR1 is KGHDR, CDR2 SFDVKD, per germline. The CDR3 DNA is TGTGCCACCAGTGACCCGGTGGCTAGCGGGAGCCAAGAGACCCAGTACTTC. Its translation: CATSDPVASGSQETQYF.

This clonotype was seen only once. The chain couples TRBV25-1 to TRBJ2-2; 13 nucleotides align to TRBD2. Germline V CDR1 and CDR2: MGHDK, SYGVNS. This CDR3 spans 17 amino acids. With 4 bases clipped from V and 8 bases from J, the junction kept 10 bases outside the gene matches. The CDR3 sequence: CASSVPGLAGLGGELFF. The CDR3 region has the DNA TGTGCCAGCAGTGTACCGGGACTAGCGGGACTCGGAGGGGAGCTGTTTTTT.

This chain uses TRBV5-1 with TRBJ1-4; D is uncertain. Germline-derived CDR1 and CDR2 are SGHRS and YFSETQ. V lost 4 bases to trimming and J lost 6 bases, with 13 bases between them. The CDR3 contains 14 residues. The DNA of the CDR3 is TGCGCCAGCAGCCACCAAGGGTCCGATGAAAAACTGTTTTTT. This sequence encodes CASSHQGSDEKLFF.

This clonotype was observed at least ten times. This sequence joins TRBV7-2 and TRBJ2-7, with D tentatively TRBD1 (6 bases). The germline V and J ends were trimmed by 2 bases and 7 bases, with 15 bases remaining between them. In germline, CDR1 is SGHTA, CDR2 FQGNSA. The CDR3 runs 14 residues. Here the CDR3 DNA reads TGTGCCAGCAGCTTACTTCTCAGGGGTGGGGAGCAGTACTTC. Protein product: CASSLLLRGGEQYF. Complete variable domain (other parts from reference TRBV7-2 and TRBJ2-7): GAGVSQSPSNKVTEKGKDVELRCDPISGHTALYWYRQSLGQGLEFLIYFQGNSAPDKSGLPSDRFSAERTGGSVSTLTIQRTQQEDSAVYLCASSLLLRGGEQYFGPGTRLTVT.